This T cell receptor (beta chain) was retrieved from a study of T-cell reconstitution after alpha-beta-depleted transplantation in children. Preparation of the TCRbeta library was carried out with unique molecular identifiers. MiXCR was run by TCRdb on the PCR reads, yielding one entry per CDR3 protein. The sample has about 200,000 distinct CDR3 sequences, roughly 14% seen once; the top ten hold roughly 13%. Trimming removed 3 bases at V and 8 bases at J, with 5 bases between. The CDR3 has 10 amino acids. Per the germline V gene, CDR1 is DFQATT and CDR2 is SNEGSKA (reference sequence). This clonotype was recorded many times.

This TCR was recovered from a human donor who donated a stem cell graft to a child with acute lymphoblastic leukemia. Source: PBMCs from the stem cell graft donor, taken from the stem cell graft. The rearrangement links TRBV20-1 to TRBJ2-1; D uncertain. CDR3 bases: TGCAGTGCTAGGATCCATGAGCAGTTCTTC. Amino acids: CSARIHEQFF.